Below, one T cell receptor (beta chain) is given with its context. The CDR3 loop spans 13 amino acids. Germline V gives CDR1 SGHVS, CDR2 FNYEAQ. The germline V and J ends were trimmed by 0 bases and 5 bases, with 5 bases remaining between them. A 5'RACE reaction primed in the constant segment made cDNA libraries of TCR alpha and TCR beta, and these carried sample barcodes and UMIs. TCRdb reprocessed the 5' RACE reads via MiXCR and lists one record per CDR3 protein. The repertoire holds about 470,000 distinct CDR3 sequences, with 18% as singletons. This entry comes from a study of T-cell memory formation after mild COVID-19. Study-wide context: There were largely donor-specific TCR clusters.

This chain joins TRBV7-6 and TRBJ2-1; D remains ambiguous. The source of this sequence is an adult woman who had mild COVID-19 (a few samples of this study predate the infection). Cell type and time point are not known. The sample comprised PBMCs or a T cell subset sorted from them (not recorded which). Here the CDR3 reads CASSLAPDNEQFF. As DNA, the CDR3 is TGTGCCAGCAGCTTAGCGCCGGACAATGAGCAGTTCTTC.